Below, 20 T cell receptor beta chains from the same sample are listed, as sequenced in a study of cytomegalovirus exposure and HLA in healthy donors. A multiplex PCR was run with 60 Vbeta primers and 13 Jbeta primers. Measured with immunoSEQ multiplex PCR; TCRdb has only the in-frame clones, and not every one. Among 130,000 to 150,000 clones listed, 80% were seen once. The source material was PBMCs. All receptors derive from a man in his forties in good health and CMV-seronegative.

Details on this clone: Other DNA sequences in the sample encode the same CDR3. V usage is TRBV5-6 and J usage is TRBJ1-6; 7 nucleotides line up with TRBD1. With 3 bases clipped from V and 4 bases from J, the junction kept 4 bases outside the gene matches. This CDR3 is 15 amino acids long. Germline-derived CDR1 and CDR2 are SGHDT and YYEEEE. CDR3 region: CASSYRGSYNSPLHF. Written as DNA, the CDR3 is TGTGCCAGCAGCTACAGGGGTTCGTATAATTCACCCCTCCACTTT. Together with reference TRBV5-6 and TRBJ1-6, the CDR3 gives the full variable domain: DAGVTQSPTHLIKTRGQQVTLRCSPKSGHDTVSWYQQALGQGPQFIFQYYEEEERQRGNFPDRFSGHQFPNYSSELNVNALLLGDSALYLCASSYRGSYNSPLHFGNGTRLTVT.

This chain joins TRBV19 and TRBJ2-2; TRBD2 agrees at 8 bases. V gave up 2 bases and J gave up 5 bases; unmatched junction bases: 4. Germline CDR1 reads LNHDA; CDR2 reads SQIVND (reference sequence). This CDR3 spans 15 amino acids. CDR3 DNA: TGTGCCAGTAGTATACCGGGCGGGAGGACCGGGGAGCTGTTTTTT. This sequence encodes CASSIPGGRTGELFF.

The chain recombines TRBV6-1 with TRBJ1-6; possible D gene TRBD1, 6 bases. V dropped 2 bases and J dropped 8 bases, with 13 bases sitting between them. Germline V CDR1 and CDR2: MNHNS, SASEGT. The CDR3 is 15 residues long. CDR3 region: CASSEWGQEDSPLHF. The CDR3 bases are TGTGCCAGCAGTGAATGGGGACAAGAGGATTCACCCCTCCACTTT.

The chain uses TRBV6-1 and TRBJ2-7, with TRBD1 matching 7 bases. The junction had 15 bases not matched to a gene; V was cut back by 9 bases and J by 7 bases. The CDR3 totals 14 residues. Per germline, CDR1 MNHNS and CDR2 SASEGT. CDR3 amino acids: CASERVQGKWEQYF. CDR3 nucleotide sequence: TGTGCCAGTGAGAGGGTACAGGGGAAATGGGAGCAGTACTTC.

This chain links TRBV27 with TRBJ1-5; 9 bases align to TRBD1. With 3 bases clipped from V and 7 bases from J, the junction kept 4 bases outside the gene matches. From germline, CDR1 is MNHEY and CDR2 SMNVEV (reference sequence). CDR3 length: 14 residues. The CDR3 here is CASSFTGGGQPQHF. The CDR3 bases are TGTGCCAGCAGTTTTACAGGGGGCGGGCAGCCCCAGCATTTT.

The chain uses TRBV9 and TRBJ1-1, with 8 positions matching TRBD1. V was pared by 2 bases and J by 6 bases, with 9 bases of the junction left unmatched. CDR1 and CDR2 (germline): SGDLS, YYNGEE. The CDR3 is 15 amino acids. In DNA, the CDR3 is TGTGCCAGCAGCGTGATCGGACAGGGAAAGGCTGAAGCTTTCTTT. Its protein is CASSVIGQGKAEAFF. Supplemented by reference TRBV9 and TRBJ1-1, the full variable domain reads DSGVTQTPKHLITATGQRVTLRCSPRSGDLSVYWYQQSLDQGLQFLIQYYNGEERAKGNILERFSAQQFPDLHSELNLSSLELGDSALYFCASSVIGQGKAEAFFGQGTRLTVV.

J is TRBJ1-1 and V is TRBV5-1, with 12 bases fitting TRBD1. The V segment lost 0 bases and the J segment 5 bases; nucleotides outside the gene matches: 14. CDR3 length equals 19 residues. Germline CDR1 and CDR2: SGHRS and YFSETQ. The CDR3, as DNA: TGCGCCAGCAGCTTGGGAGATGCGGGACAGGGGGCGTGGGTGACTGAAGCTTTCTTT. It codes for CASSLGDAGQGAWVTEAFF. Filled out from reference TRBV5-1 and TRBJ1-1, the complete variable domain reads KAGVTQTPRYLIKTRGQQVTLSCSPISGHRSVSWYQQTPGQGLQFLFEYFSETQRNKGNFPGRFSGRQFSNSRSEMNVSTLELGDSALYLCASSLGDAGQGAWVTEAFFGQGTRLTVV.

This clone appeared a single time. The rearrangement links TRBV30 to TRBJ1-6, with D possibly being TRBD1 (6 bases). CDR3 size: 15 residues. Germline V gene lookup returns CDR1 GTSNPN and CDR2 SVGIG (reference sequence). The V and J ends lost 2 bases and 9 bases respectively, with 17 bases between them. The CDR3 loop reads CAWSSTRGTGSPLHF. The CDR3 bases are TGTGCCTGGAGTTCCACCAGGGGTACGGGTTCACCCCTCCACTTT.

The chain couples TRBV30 to TRBJ2-1, with 9 bases fitting TRBD1. Germline assignment: CDR1 GTSNPN and CDR2 SVGIG (reference sequence). CDR3 size: 12 residues. The CDR3 coding sequence is TGTGTCTCGGGACAGGGAATCAATGAGCAGTTCTTC. This encodes CVSGQGINEQFF.

The V call is TRBV14, the J call TRBJ1-4; 10 bases agree with TRBD1. CDR3 length: 16 amino acids. Trimming removed 3 bases from V and 6 bases from J; junction bases left unmatched: 7. In germline, CDR1 is SGHDN, CDR2 FVKESK. CDR3 nucleotide sequence: TGTGCCAGCAGCCACGCGACAGGGGGCCTCTATGAAAAACTGTTTTTT. Its translation: CASSHATGGLYEKLFF.

This chain links TRBV7-9 with TRBJ2-5; D is uncertain. V was cut by 1 base and J by 4 bases, with 4 bases left in between. From germline, CDR1 is SEHNR and CDR2 FQNEAQ (reference sequence). The CDR3 loop spans 12 amino acids. The DNA for the CDR3 is TGTGCCAGCAGCTTAGGGCCAGAGACCCAGTACTTC. It encodes CASSLGPETQYF.

This clone is a singleton in its sample. The chain uses TRBV10-2 and TRBJ2-7; D is undetermined. CDR1 WSHSY and CDR2 SAAADI come from the germline V gene. Between the trimmed V and J ends, which lost 7 bases and 5 bases, there was a span of 9 bases. This CDR3 contains 11 residues. The CDR3 loop is CASTQDHEQYF. CDR3 DNA sequence: TGCGCCAGCACCCAGGATCACGAGCAGTACTTC.

The J gene is TRBJ2-1, the V gene TRBV4-1; 11 nucleotides align to TRBD1. Looked up from germline, CDR1 is MGHRA and CDR2 is YSYEKL. This CDR3 comprises 15 residues. The junction had 8 bases not matched to a gene; V was cut back by 5 bases and J by 8 bases. CDR3 DNA sequence: TGCGCCAGCAGCGGACAGGGGGCAGAGGGGGATGAGCAGTTCTTC. Protein sequence: CASSGQGAEGDEQFF.

The chain links TRBV7-9 to TRBJ1-2, with D possibly matching TRBD1 (6 bases). V was clipped by 5 bases and J by 1 base, with 17 bases between them. CDR1 and CDR2 from the germline V gene are SEHNR and FQNEAQ (reference sequence). This CDR3 spans 16 amino acids. CDR3 DNA: TGTGCCAGCAGCCCTTCGGGGGGGGCTTTTAACTATGGCTACACCTTC. This encodes CASSPSGGAFNYGYTF.

This clone was detected once. V usage is TRBV19 and J usage is TRBJ1-5, with D possibly TRBD1 on 6 matching bases. Germline V gene sequence: CDR1 LNHDA, CDR2 SQIVND (reference sequence). The CDR3 has 18 amino acids. Trimming pared 5 bases from V and 3 bases from J, leaving 23 bases between. This CDR3 reads CASSALNPGTIANQPQHF. In nucleotides, the CDR3 is TGTGCCAGTAGTGCCCTCAACCCGGGGACAATCGCCAATCAGCCCCAGCATTTT.

The chain uses TRBV29-1 and TRBJ1-1, with TRBD1 matching over 8 bases. The ends lost 7 bases at V and 4 bases at J; junction bases unmatched: 5. Germline V gene lookup returns CDR1 SQVTM and CDR2 ANQGSEA. The CDR3 contains 12 residues. The CDR3 sequence: CSARGHGTEAFF. CDR3 in DNA: TGCAGCGCCAGGGGGCATGGCACTGAAGCTTTCTTT. Full variable domain (remainder filled in from reference TRBV29-1 and TRBJ1-1): SAVISQKPSRDICQRGTSLTIQCQVDSQVTMMFWYRQQPGQSLTLIATANQGSEATYESGFVIDKFPISRPNLTFSTLTVSNMSPEDSSIYLCSARGHGTEAFFGQGTRLTVV.

V is TRBV7-2 and J is TRBJ2-5; 7 bases match TRBD2. The CDR3 has 18 amino acids. Trimming removed 5 bases from V and 4 bases from J; junction bases left unmatched: 19. Germline V gene data show CDR1 as SGHTA and CDR2 as FQGNSA. The CDR3 reads CASSTPGRGGLTRETQYF. Written as DNA, the CDR3 is TGTGCCAGCAGCACCCCAGGCCGCGGGGGACTCACCCGAGAGACCCAGTACTTC.

The chain carries TRBV9 and TRBJ2-2; D not resolved. Germline CDR1 SGDLS, CDR2 YYNGEE. V was pared by 0 bases and J by 12 bases, with 15 bases between. This CDR3 spans 14 amino acids. This CDR3 is CASSVGYSIEKLFF. Here the CDR3 DNA reads TGTGCCAGCAGCGTAGGGTACAGTATCGAGAAGCTGTTTTTT.

This clone was counted a single time. The chain recombines TRBV6-5 with TRBJ2-3; D might be TRBD2 (6 bases). CDR3 length: 13 residues. CDR1 and CDR2 from the germline V gene are MNHEY and SVGAGI. Between the trimmed V and J ends, which lost 5 bases and 6 bases, there was a span of 12 bases. In DNA, the CDR3 is TGTGCCAGCAGTAATGGGGGGTTGGATACGCAGTATTTT. This codes for CASSNGGLDTQYF.

The chain carries TRBV7-6 and TRBJ2-6; tentative D call: TRBD1 (6 bases). The CDR3 is 17 amino acids. Germline CDR1 reads SGHVS; CDR2 reads FNYEAQ. Trimming took 5 bases from V and 1 from J, leaving 15 bases between them. This CDR3 is CASSQPGHRSGANVLTF. The DNA for the CDR3 is TGTGCCAGCAGCCAACCGGGACACCGATCTGGGGCCAACGTCCTGACTTTC. The full variable domain, with the rest looked up from reference TRBV7-6 and TRBJ2-6, is GAGVSQSPRYKVTKRGQDVALRCDPISGHVSLYWYRQALGQGPEFLTYFNYEAQQDKSGLPNDRFSAERPEGSISTLTIQRTEQRDSAMYRCASSQPGHRSGANVLTFGAGSRLTVL.